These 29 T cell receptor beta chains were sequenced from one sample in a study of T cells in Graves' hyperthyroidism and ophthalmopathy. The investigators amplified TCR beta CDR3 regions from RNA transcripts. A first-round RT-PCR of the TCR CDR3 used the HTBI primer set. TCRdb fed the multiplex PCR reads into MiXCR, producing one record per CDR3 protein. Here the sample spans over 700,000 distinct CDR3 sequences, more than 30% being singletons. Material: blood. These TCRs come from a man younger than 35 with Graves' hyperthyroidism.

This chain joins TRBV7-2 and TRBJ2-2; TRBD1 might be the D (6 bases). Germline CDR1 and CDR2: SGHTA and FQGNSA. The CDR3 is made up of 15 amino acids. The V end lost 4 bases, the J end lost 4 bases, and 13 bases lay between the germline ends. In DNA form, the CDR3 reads TGTGCCAGCAGCTCGGACAGTCGGAGCACCGGGGAGCTGTTTTTT. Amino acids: CASSSDSRSTGELFF.

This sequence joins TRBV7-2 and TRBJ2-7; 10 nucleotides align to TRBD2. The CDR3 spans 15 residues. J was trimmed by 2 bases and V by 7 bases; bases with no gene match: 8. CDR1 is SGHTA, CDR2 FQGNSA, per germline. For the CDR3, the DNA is TGTGCCAGCATCCAGGGTAGCGGGGGGCCCTACGAGCAGTACTTC. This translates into CASIQGSGGPYEQYF. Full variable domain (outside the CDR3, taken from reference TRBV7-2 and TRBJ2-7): GAGVSQSPSNKVTEKGKDVELRCDPISGHTALYWYRQSLGQGLEFLIYFQGNSAPDKSGLPSDRFSAERTGGSVSTLTIQRTQQEDSAVYLCASIQGSGGPYEQYFGPGTRLTVT.

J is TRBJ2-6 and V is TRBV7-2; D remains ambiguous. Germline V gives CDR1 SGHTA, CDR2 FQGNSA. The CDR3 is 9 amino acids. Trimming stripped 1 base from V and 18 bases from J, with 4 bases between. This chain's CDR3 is CASSLGGTF. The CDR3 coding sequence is TGTGCCAGCAGCTTAGGAGGGACTTTC.

The CDR3 nucleotides are TGTGCCAGCAGCTTGGTAGGGATGGCCCAGCATTTT. The encoded protein is CASSLVGMAQHF. The chain employs TRBV9 and TRBJ1-5; unclear D gene. CDR1 and CDR2 (germline): SGDLS, YYNGEE. V shed 4 bases and J shed 11 bases, with 13 bases lying between them. The CDR3 runs to 12 residues. Supplemented by reference TRBV9 and TRBJ1-5, the full variable domain reads DSGVTQTPKHLITATGQRVTLRCSPRSGDLSVYWYQQSLDQGLQFLIQYYNGEERAKGNILERFSAQQFPDLHSELNLSSLELGDSALYFCASSLVGMAQHFGDGTRLSIL.

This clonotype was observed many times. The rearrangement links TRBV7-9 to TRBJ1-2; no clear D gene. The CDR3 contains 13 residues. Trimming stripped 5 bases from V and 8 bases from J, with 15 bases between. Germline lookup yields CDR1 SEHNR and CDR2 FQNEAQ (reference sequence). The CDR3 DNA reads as TGTGCCAGCAGCCAAGGTTCGAACGAGGGCTACACCTTC. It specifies CASSQGSNEGYTF.

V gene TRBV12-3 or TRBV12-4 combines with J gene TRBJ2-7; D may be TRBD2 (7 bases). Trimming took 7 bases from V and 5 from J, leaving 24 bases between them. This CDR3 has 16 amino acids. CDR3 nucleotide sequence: TGTGCCAGCACCCGAGGGACAACCGGGACTATCAACGAGCAGTACTTC. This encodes CASTRGTTGTINEQYF.

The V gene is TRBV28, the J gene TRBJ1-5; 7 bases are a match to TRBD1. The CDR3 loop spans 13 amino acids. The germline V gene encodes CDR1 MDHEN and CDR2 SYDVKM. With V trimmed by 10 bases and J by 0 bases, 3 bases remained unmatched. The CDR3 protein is CAIDRVSNQPQHF. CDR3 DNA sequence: TGTGCCATCGACAGGGTTAGCAATCAGCCCCAGCATTTT. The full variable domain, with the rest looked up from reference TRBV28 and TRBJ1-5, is DVKVTQSSRYLVKRTGEKVFLECVQDMDHENMFWYRQDPGLGLRLIYFSYDVKMKEKGDIPEGYSVSREKKERFSLILESASTNQTSMYLCAIDRVSNQPQHFGDGTRLSIL.

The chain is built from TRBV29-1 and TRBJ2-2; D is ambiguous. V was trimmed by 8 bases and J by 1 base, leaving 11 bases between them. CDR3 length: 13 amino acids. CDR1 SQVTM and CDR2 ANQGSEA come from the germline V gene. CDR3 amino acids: CSSLEQNTGELFF. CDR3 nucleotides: TGCAGCTCCCTGGAACAGAACACCGGGGAGCTGTTTTTT.

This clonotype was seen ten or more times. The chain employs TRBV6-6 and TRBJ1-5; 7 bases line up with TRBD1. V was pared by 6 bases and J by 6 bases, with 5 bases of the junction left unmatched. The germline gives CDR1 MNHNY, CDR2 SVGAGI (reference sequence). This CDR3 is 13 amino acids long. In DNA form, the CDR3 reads TGTGCCAGCAGACAGGGGAGGGGTCAGCCCCAGCATTTT. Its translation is CASRQGRGQPQHF.

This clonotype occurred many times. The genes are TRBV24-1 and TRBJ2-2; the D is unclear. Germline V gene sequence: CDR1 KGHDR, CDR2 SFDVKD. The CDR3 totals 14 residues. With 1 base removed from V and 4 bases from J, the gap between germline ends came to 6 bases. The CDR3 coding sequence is TGTGCCACCAGTGATTTCGAGGTCACCGGGGAGCTGTTTTTT. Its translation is CATSDFEVTGELFF.

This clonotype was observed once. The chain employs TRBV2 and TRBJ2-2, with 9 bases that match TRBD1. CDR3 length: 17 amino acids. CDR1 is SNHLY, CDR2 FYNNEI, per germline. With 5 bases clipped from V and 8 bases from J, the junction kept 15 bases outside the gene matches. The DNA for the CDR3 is TGTGCCAGCAGTTCAACTCCCGGGACAGGGCGTAGAGGGGAGCTGTTTTTT. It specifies CASSSTPGTGRRGELFF. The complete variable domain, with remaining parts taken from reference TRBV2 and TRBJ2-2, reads EPEVTQTPSHQVTQMGQEVILRCVPISNHLYFYWYRQILGQKVEFLVSFYNNEISEKSEIFDDQFSVERPDGSNFTLKIRSTKLEDSAMYFCASSSTPGTGRRGELFFGEGSRLTVL.

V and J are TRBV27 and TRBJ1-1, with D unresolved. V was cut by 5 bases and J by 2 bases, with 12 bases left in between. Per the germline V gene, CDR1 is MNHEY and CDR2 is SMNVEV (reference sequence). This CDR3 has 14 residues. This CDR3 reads CASSPSLSNTEAFF. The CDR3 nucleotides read TGTGCCAGCAGTCCCTCTCTCAGCAACACTGAAGCTTTCTTT.

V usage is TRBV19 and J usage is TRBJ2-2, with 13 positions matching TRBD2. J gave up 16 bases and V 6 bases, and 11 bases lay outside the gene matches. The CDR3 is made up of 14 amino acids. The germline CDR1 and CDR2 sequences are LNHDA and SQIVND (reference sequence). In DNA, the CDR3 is TGTGCCAGTAGCCCCTCGACTAGCGGGGGGCTTGGGTTTTTT. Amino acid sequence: CASSPSTSGGLGFF.

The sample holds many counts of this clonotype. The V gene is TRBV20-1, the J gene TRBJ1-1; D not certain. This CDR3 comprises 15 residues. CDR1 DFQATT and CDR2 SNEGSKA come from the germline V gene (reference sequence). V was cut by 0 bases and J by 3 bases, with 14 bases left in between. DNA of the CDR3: TGCAGTGCTAGAGATAGGTCAGCTTGGGACACTGAAGCTTTCTTT. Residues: CSARDRSAWDTEAFF.

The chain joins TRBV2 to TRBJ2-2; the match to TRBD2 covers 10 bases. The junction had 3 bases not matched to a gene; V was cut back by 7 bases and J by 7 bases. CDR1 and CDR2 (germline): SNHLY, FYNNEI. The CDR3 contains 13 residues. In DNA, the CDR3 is TGTGCCAGCACGTTAGCGGGAGGCGGGGAGCTGTTTTTT. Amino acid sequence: CASTLAGGGELFF.

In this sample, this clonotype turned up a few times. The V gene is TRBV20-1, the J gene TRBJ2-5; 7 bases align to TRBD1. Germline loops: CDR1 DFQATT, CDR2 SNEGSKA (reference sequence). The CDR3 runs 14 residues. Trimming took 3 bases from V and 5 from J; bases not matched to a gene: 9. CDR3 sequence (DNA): TGCAGTGCTAGTGGTGGACAGGCCGGGGAGACCCAGTACTTC. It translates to CSASGGQAGETQYF.

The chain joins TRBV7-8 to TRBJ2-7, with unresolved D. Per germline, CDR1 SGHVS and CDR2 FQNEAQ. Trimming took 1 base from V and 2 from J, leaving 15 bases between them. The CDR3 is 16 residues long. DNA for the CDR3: TGTGCCAGCAGCTTAGACGCCGGGTCTGCGGCCTACGAGCAGTACTTC. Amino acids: CASSLDAGSAAYEQYF.

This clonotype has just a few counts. The CDR3 reads CASSLWGGGGEQYF. The CDR3 DNA sequence: TGTGCCAGCAGCTTGTGGGGAGGGGGTGGCGAGCAGTACTTC. The chain uses TRBV5-6 and TRBJ2-7, with D possibly TRBD2 on 7 matching bases. V dropped 1 base and J dropped 6 bases, with 14 bases sitting between them. The CDR3 is made up of 14 amino acids. Per the germline V gene, CDR1 is SGHDT and CDR2 is YYEEEE. The full variable domain, in which reference TRBV5-6 and TRBJ2-7 provide the parts outside the CDR3, is DAGVTQSPTHLIKTRGQQVTLRCSPKSGHDTVSWYQQALGQGPQFIFQYYEEEERQRGNFPDRFSGHQFPNYSSELNVNALLLGDSALYLCASSLWGGGGEQYFGPGTRLTVT.

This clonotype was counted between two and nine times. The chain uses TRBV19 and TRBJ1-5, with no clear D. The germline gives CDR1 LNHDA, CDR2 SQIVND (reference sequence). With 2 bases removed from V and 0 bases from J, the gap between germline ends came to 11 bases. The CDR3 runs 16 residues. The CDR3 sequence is CASSIWRGDSNQPQHF. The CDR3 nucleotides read TGTGCCAGTAGTATATGGCGCGGGGATAGCAATCAGCCCCAGCATTTT.

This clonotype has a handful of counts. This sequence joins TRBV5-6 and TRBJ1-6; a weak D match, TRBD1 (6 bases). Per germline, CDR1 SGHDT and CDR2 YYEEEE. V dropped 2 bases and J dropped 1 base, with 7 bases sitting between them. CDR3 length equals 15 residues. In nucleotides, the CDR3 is TGTGCCAGCAGCTTCGGGACATCCTATAATTCACCCCTCCACTTT. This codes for CASSFGTSYNSPLHF.

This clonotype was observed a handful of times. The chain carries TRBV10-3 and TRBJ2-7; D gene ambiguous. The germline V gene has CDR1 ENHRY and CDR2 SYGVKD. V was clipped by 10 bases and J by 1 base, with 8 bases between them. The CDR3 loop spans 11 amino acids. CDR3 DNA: TGTGCCAGCATTGAGTCCTACGAGCAGTACTTC. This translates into CASIESYEQYF.

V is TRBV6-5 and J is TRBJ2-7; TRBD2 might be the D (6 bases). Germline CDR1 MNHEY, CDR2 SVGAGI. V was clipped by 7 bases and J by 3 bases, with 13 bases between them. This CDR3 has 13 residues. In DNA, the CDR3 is TGTGCCAGCAAAAAACCCGGGGGCTACGAGCAGTACTTC. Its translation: CASKKPGGYEQYF.

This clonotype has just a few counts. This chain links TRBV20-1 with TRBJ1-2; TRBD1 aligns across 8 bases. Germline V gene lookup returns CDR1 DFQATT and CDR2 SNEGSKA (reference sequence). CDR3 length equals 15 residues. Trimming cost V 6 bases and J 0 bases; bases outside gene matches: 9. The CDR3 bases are TGCAGTGCCCCGGCCACAGGGGGAGCTAACTATGGCTACACCTTC. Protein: CSAPATGGANYGYTF.

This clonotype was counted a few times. The CDR3 reads CASSRWTSGTSYEQYF. In nucleotides, the CDR3 is TGTGCCAGCAGCAGATGGACTAGCGGGACCTCCTACGAGCAGTACTTC. The V and J genes are TRBV11-2 and TRBJ2-7; 12 bases are shared with TRBD2. This CDR3 is 16 amino acids long. Germline V gene sequence: CDR1 SGHAT, CDR2 FQNNGV. After removal of 5 bases from V and 0 bases from J, the junction contained 5 bases not matched to a gene.

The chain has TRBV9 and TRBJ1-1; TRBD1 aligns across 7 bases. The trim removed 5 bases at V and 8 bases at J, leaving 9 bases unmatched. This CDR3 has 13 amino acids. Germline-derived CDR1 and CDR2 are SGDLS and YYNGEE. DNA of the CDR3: TGTGCCAGCAGTTCCCCGGGACAGAGAGAAGCTTTCTTT. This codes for CASSSPGQREAFF. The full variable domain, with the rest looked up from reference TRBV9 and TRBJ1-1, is DSGVTQTPKHLITATGQRVTLRCSPRSGDLSVYWYQQSLDQGLQFLIQYYNGEERAKGNILERFSAQQFPDLHSELNLSSLELGDSALYFCASSSPGQREAFFGQGTRLTVV.

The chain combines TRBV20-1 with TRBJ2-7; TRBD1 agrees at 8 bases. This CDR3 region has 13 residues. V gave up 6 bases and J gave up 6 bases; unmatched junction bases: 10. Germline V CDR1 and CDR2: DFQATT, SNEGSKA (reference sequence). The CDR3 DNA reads TGCAGTGCCGCCAACAGGGGGACGGCCGAGCAGTACTTC. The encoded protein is CSAANRGTAEQYF.

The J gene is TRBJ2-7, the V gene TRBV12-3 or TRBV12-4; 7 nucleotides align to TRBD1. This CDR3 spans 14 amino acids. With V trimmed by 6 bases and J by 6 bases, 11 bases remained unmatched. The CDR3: CASSYRDRATEQYF. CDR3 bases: TGTGCCAGCAGCTACCGGGACAGAGCTACCGAGCAGTACTTC.

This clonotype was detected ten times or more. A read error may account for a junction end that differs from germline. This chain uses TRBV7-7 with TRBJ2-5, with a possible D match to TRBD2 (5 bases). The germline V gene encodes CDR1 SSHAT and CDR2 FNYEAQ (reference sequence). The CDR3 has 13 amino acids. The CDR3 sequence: CASTSEAGETQYF. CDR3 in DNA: TGTGCTAGCACCTCCGAGGCGGGAGAGACCCAGTACTTC.

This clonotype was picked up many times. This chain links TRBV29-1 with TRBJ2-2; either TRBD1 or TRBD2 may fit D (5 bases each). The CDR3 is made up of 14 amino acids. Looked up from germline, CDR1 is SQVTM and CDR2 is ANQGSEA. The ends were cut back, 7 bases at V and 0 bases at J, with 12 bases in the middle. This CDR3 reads CSAPGRPNTGELFF. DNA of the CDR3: TGCAGCGCCCCGGGACGGCCGAACACCGGGGAGCTGTTTTTT.